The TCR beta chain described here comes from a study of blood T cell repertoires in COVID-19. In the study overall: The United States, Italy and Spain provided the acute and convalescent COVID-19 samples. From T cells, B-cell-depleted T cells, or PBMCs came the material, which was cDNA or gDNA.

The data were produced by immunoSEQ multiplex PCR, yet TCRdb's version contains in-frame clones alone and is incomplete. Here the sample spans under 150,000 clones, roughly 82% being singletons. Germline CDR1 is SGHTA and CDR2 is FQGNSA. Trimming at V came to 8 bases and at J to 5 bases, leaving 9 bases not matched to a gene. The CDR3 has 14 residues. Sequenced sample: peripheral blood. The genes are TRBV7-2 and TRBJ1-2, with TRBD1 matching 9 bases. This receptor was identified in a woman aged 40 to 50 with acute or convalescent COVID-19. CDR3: CASGYRDRVYGYTF. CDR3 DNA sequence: TGTGCCAGCGGATACCGGGACAGGGTATATGGCTACACCTTC.